This TCR beta chain was obtained from a study of shared clonotypes between healthy human individuals. Study-wide results and caveats: Read depth was anticipated to influence clonotype sharing among donors.

As to this clone: Its antigen is not identified.

The CDR3 is made up of 14 amino acids. V was pared by 4 bases and J by 5 bases, with 11 bases between. CDR1 and CDR2 (germline): MNHEY, SMNVEV (reference sequence). The method was immunoSEQ multiplex PCR; TCRdb's version includes in-frame clones alone and lacks a portion of them. This sample has around 2.1 million clones, with roughly 91% found just once. Cells designated naive CD8 were CD45RO-negative and were positively selected for CCR7, with terminally differentiated effector memory CD45RA+ cells excluded. The rearrangement joins TRBV27 to TRBJ2-2; tentative D call: TRBD2 (5 bases). The TCR originated in a man aged 18-30 years in good health. Some clones in this sample may be carry-over from other donors' samples. Sequencing was carried out using naive CD8+ T cells from PBMCs. Here the CDR3 reads CASSWSGLTGELFF. CDR3 nucleotides: TGTGCCAGCAGTTGGAGCGGATTGACCGGGGAGCTGTTTTTT.